This T cell receptor (beta chain) was captured in a study of OX40 agonist ivuxolimab in advanced cancers. The data were produced by immunoSEQ multiplex PCR, yet TCRdb's version contains in-frame clones alone and is incomplete. The repertoire holds some 99,000 clones, with roughly 94% as singletons. This CDR3 comprises 17 residues. Trimming at V came to 2 bases and at J to 2 bases, leaving 4 bases not matched to a gene. The V gene's germline CDR1 is KGHSH and CDR2 LQKENI. This chain links TRBV18 with TRBJ2-2; 11 bases are a match to TRBD2. Sequences were derived from CD4+ or CD8+ T cells sorted from blood, sampled in a trial of the OX40 agonist ivuxolimab. The receptor was derived from an adult with an advanced solid tumor such as melanoma, head and neck, liver or kidney cancer. The CDR3, as DNA: TGTGCCAGCTCACCAACTAGCGGGGGTAGAAACACCGGGGAGCTGTTTTTT. Its translation: CASSPTSGGRNTGELFF. Filled out from reference TRBV18 and TRBJ2-2, the complete variable domain reads NAGVMQNPRHLVRRRGQEARLRCSPMKGHSHVYWYRQLPEEGLKFMVYLQKENIIDESGMPKERFSAEFPKEGPSILRIQQVVRGDSAAYFCASSPTSGGRNTGELFFGEGSRLTVL.